By frequency in the sample, the clone carrying this T cell receptor beta chain is medium-sized. What it binds is unknown. The ends were cut back, 4 bases at V and 9 bases at J, with 14 bases in the middle. The CDR3 has 14 amino acids. Per germline, CDR1 SGDLS and CDR2 YYNGEE. This record comes from a study of T cell clonotyping in hematopoietic cell transplantation. Background on the study: Recipient blood drawn about 28 days pretransplant and days 30, 100, 180 after.

Sequenced by immunoSEQ multiplex PCR; TCRdb stores in-frame clones only, minus some. The sample has 12,000 to 15,000 clones; roughly 60% are singletons. General study findings and limits: Broader posttransplant TCR repertoire diversity was predicted by graft donor and pretransplant recipient Inverse Simpson Index values. Few recipient clonotypes overlapped donors; over 95% were de novo at given depth. Without cell sorting, CD4 versus CD8 contributions remain unresolved.

The sequenced material came from PBMCs. The chain is built from TRBV9 and TRBJ1-6, with D hard to call. This sequence originates from a human donor who either received an allogeneic hematopoietic cell transplant for a myeloid malignancy or was a related donor (not recorded which). Some clones in this sample may be carry-over from other donors' samples. Written as DNA, the CDR3 is TGTGCCAGCAGCTTAAGGGCATTGGGTTCACCCCTCCACTTT. It codes for CASSLRALGSPLHF.